One TCR beta chain is described in this entry. Libraries were prepared by immunoSEQ multiplex PCR; TCRdb keeps only in-frame clonotypes and omits some of them. The table records roughly 9,300 clones, roughly 29% of them present only once. Documented treatment: randomized to nivolumab then ipilimumab (arm A) or the reverse (arm B). Germline assignment: CDR1 WSHSY and CDR2 SAAADI. CDR3 length: 15 residues. The germline V and J ends were trimmed by 8 bases and 0 bases, with 14 bases remaining between them. These data originate in a study of sequential checkpoint blockade in melanoma. This receptor was identified in a human donor with melanoma. Sequencing was performed on tumor tissue (inferred from file names), taken from a patient given nivolumab and ipilimumab in sequence. The chain links TRBV10-2 to TRBJ2-4; D is unresolved. The CDR3 sequence is CASPSPGGAKNIQYF. Here the CDR3 DNA reads TGCGCCAGCCCTTCACCAGGTGGAGCCAAAAACATTCAGTACTTC.